The text below deals with one T cell receptor (beta chain). Per germline, CDR1 SGHTA and CDR2 FQGNSA. Trimming removed 4 bases from V and 2 bases from J, with 8 bases in between. CDR3 length: 14 amino acids. The data were produced by immunoSEQ multiplex PCR, yet TCRdb's version contains in-frame clones alone and is incomplete. The sample has approximately 210,000 clones, around 87% seen once. This sample was included in a study of blood T cell repertoires in COVID-19. Across the whole study: Before being deemed recovered, Cohort 3 donors had two negative PCRs, clearance, or symptom resolution.

The age range of participants was about 18 to 89 years, with residence in 20 to 25 US areas. Which cohort a participant joined came from the clinical history participants gave. V is TRBV7-2 and J is TRBJ2-2; tentative D call: TRBD2 (5 bases). Sequences were obtained from PBMCs or T cells enriched from blood (not recorded which). The sequence derives from a man younger than 45 in a cohort exposed to, infected with or recovered from COVID-19 (not recorded which). In nucleotides, the CDR3 is TGTGCCAGCAGCTCCGGGGTTAACACCGGGGAGCTGTTTTTT. Protein sequence: CASSSGVNTGELFF.